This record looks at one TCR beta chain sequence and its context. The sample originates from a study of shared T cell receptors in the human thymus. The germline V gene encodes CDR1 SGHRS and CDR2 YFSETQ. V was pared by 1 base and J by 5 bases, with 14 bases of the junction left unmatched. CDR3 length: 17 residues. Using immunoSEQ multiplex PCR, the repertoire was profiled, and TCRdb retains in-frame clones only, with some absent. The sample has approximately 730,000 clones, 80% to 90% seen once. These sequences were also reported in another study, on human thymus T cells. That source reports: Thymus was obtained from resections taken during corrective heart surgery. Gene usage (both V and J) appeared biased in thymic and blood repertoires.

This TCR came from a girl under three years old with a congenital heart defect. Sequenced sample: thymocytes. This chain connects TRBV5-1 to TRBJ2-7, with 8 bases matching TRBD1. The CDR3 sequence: CASSLSRGPFTADEQYF. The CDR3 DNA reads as TGCGCCAGCAGCTTGAGCAGGGGGCCTTTCACGGCAGACGAGCAGTACTTC.